This T cell receptor (beta chain) emerged from a study of read filtering for tumor transcriptome and immune sequencing. Overall study: Revised staging placed roughly 8 patients in R-ISS I, approximately 16 in II, about seven in III. Per sample, TCR-region reads ranged about 4.05 to 11 million by IR-seq, 85 to 1273 by RNA-seq.

This library used 300 to 450 ng RNA and molecular barcoded adaptors spanning alpha/delta and beta/gamma chains. TCRdb used MiXCR to reprocess the reads, holding one entry per CDR3 protein. The sample consists of fewer than 90,000 distinct CDR3 sequences, 9% to 15% of them appearing once. The table lists this clonotype with a few counts. The specimen was a population of CD138-negative cells sorted from bone marrow. This TCR came from a donor at least 40 years old with multiple myeloma.

The CDR3 loop is CASSQDRGYEQFF. CDR3 in DNA: TGTGCCAGCAGCCAAGATAGAGGTTATGAGCAGTTCTTC. This sequence joins TRBV3-1 and TRBJ2-1, with D uncertain. The CDR3 extends over 13 amino acids. Germline V CDR1 and CDR2: LGHDT, YNNKEL (reference sequence). Trimming removed 0 bases from V and 8 bases from J, with 8 bases in between.